This T cell receptor beta chain derives from a study of cytomegalovirus exposure and HLA in healthy donors. This clone showed up just a few times. The antigen is unknown. The CDR3 sequence is 15 residues long. V gave up 5 bases and J gave up 5 bases, with 13 bases separating them. The germline CDR1 and CDR2 sequences are SEHNR and FQNEAQ (reference sequence). Regarding the study as a whole: TCR beta sequences reportedly predicted most subjects' HLA-A and HLA-B alleles accurately. A later examination showed that TCR association rates differed by HLA locus, with DRB1 most and HLA-C fewest. Sequencing likely generated an artifact that appeared as a cluster of highly shared sequence variants. Most TCRs appeared rarely, but some public TCRs recurred in many donors.

The study ran its PCR with 60 Vbeta and 13 Jbeta primers. Sequenced by immunoSEQ multiplex PCR; TCRdb stores in-frame clones only, minus some. The data contain 200,000 or so clones, 84% of them singletons. The chain recombines TRBV7-9 with TRBJ1-6, with D possibly TRBD1 on 5 matching bases. Sequencing was carried out using PBMCs. This TCR derives from a woman in her forties or fifties in good health and CMV-seropositive. CDR3: CASSTYTGDNSPLHF. CDR3 sequence (DNA): TGTGCCAGCAGCACCTACACGGGGGATAATTCACCCCTCCACTTT. Variable domain in full (rest from reference TRBV7-9 and TRBJ1-6): DTGVSQNPRHKITKRGQNVTFRCDPISEHNRLYWYRQTLGQGPEFLTYFQNEAQLEKSRLLSDRFSAERPKGSFSTLEIQRTEQGDSAMYLCASSTYTGDNSPLHFGNGTRLTVT.